These 5 T cell receptor beta chains share one sample of origin, sequenced in a study of T cells in localized non-small cell lung cancer. Assay used: immunoSEQ multiplex PCR; TCRdb lists only in-frame clones, some missing. The repertoire holds more than 45,000 clones, with approximately 88% as singletons. Source: peripheral blood mononuclear cells, taken before any cancer treatment. These receptors all come from a man aged 35-69 years with stage III lung adenocarcinoma.

The chain is built from TRBV5-4 and TRBJ2-1, with 7 bases fitting TRBD2. The CDR3 has 13 residues. Trimming took 4 bases from V and 7 from J; bases not matched to a gene: 5. In germline, CDR1 is SGHNT, CDR2 YYREEE (reference sequence). CDR3 coding DNA: TGTGCCAGCAGCCCGGGAGGATATAATGAGCAGTTCTTC. Its protein is CASSPGGYNEQFF.

V usage is TRBV6-1 and J usage is TRBJ1-5, with no clear D. The CDR3 covers 14 residues. V lost 1 base to trimming and J lost 3 bases, with 7 bases between them. Germline V lookup: CDR1 MNHNS, CDR2 SASEGT. DNA of the CDR3: TGTGCCAGCAGTGAAGAGCCTTTCAATCAGCCCCAGCATTTT. This translates into CASSEEPFNQPQHF.

This chain joins TRBV7-9 and TRBJ1-5; D might be TRBD1 (6 bases). The germline V gene encodes CDR1 SEHNR and CDR2 FQNEAQ (reference sequence). The V end was cut by 1 base, the J end by 0 bases, with 16 bases between. The CDR3 loop spans 18 amino acids. CDR3: CASSLVGGGGYSNQPQHF. CDR3 coding DNA: TGTGCCAGCAGCTTAGTAGGTGGGGGCGGTTATAGCAATCAGCCCCAGCATTTT.

This rearrangement joins TRBV27 to TRBJ1-5, with D uncertain. CDR1 and CDR2 (germline): MNHEY, SMNVEV (reference sequence). The CDR3 sequence is 14 residues long. Trimming removed 5 bases from V and 1 base from J, with 9 bases in between. The CDR3 region is CASSNSGSNQPQHF. CDR3 DNA: TGTGCCAGCAGTAACAGTGGGAGCAATCAGCCCCAGCATTTT.

V is TRBV29-1 and J is TRBJ1-2; TRBD1 might be the D (6 bases). V lost 1 base, J lost 7 bases, and 10 bases lay in between. Germline CDR1 SQVTM, CDR2 ANQGSEA. The CDR3 has 12 amino acids. The CDR3 DNA reads as TGCAGCGTTGAAGGGGGGCGCGGTGGCTACACCTTC. Amino acids: CSVEGGRGGYTF.